The rows below give T cell receptor beta chains drawn from one sample of a study of shared clonotypes between healthy human individuals. Produced via immunoSEQ multiplex PCR; TCRdb's table is partial and in-frame only. Among about 1.5 million clones, roughly 96% were seen once, and the ten largest hold approximately 1.1%. What was sequenced was naive CD4+ T cells sorted from blood. The source is a man aged 30 to 39 in good health. Each CDR3 is given with its conserved first and last residue. A D gene is named only where the DNA matches it firmly. Clone size is shown for a subset of rows, as once, few, many or a class of expanded clone.

j_gene	d_gene	v_gene	abundance	CDR3nt	CDR3aa
TRBJ2-3	TRBD1	TRBV7-9	.	TGTGCCAGCAGCTGGGGGACAGCCACAGATACGCAGTATTTT	CASSWGTATDTQYF
TRBJ2-3	.	TRBV6-6	.	TGTGCCAGCACAATGGGAGCAGATACGCAGTATTTT	CASTMGADTQYF
TRBJ1-2	.	TRBV7-9	.	TGTGCCAGCAGTCCGCAGGGTGAGGGCTACACCTTC	CASSPQGEGYTF
TRBJ2-1	TRBD2	TRBV28	.	TGTGCCAGCAGTACCTGGCTAGCGGATTACAATGAGCAGTTCTTC	CASSTWLADYNEQFF
TRBJ2-7	TRBD2	TRBV28	.	TGTGCCAGCAGGAGGTGGGGCGGGAGTGGGTACGAGCAGTACTTC	CASRRWGGSGYEQYF
TRBJ1-2	TRBD1	TRBV28	.	TGTGCCAGCAGTAGGACAGGTCGGGGTGGCTACACCTTC	CASSRTGRGGYTF
TRBJ2-3	.	TRBV6-1	.	TGTGCCAGCAGTGACCGAGGGCGGACAGATACGCAGTATTTT	CASSDRGRTDTQYF
TRBJ2-4	.	TRBV5-5	few	TGTGCCAGCAGCTTAGAAGGGGCAAACATTCAGTACTTC	CASSLEGANIQYF
TRBJ1-4	.	TRBV28	.	TGTGCCAGCAGTTTCTTCACGGGATGGAATGAAAAACTGTTTTTT	CASSFFTGWNEKLFF
TRBJ2-3	.	TRBV5-6	.	TGTGCCAGCAGCTCGAATGGGGGGTCAGATACGCAGTATTTT	CASSSNGGSDTQYF
TRBJ2-5	TRBD2	TRBV5-4	.	TGTGCCAGCAGACCTGAGCTAGCGGGAGCCCAAGAGACCCAGTACTTC	CASRPELAGAQETQYF
TRBJ1-4	.	TRBV5-3	.	TGTGCCAGAAGCGAGAATCGGGGCGCGGCTAATGAAAAACTGTTTTTT	CARSENRGAANEKLFF
TRBJ1-5	.	TRBV6-1	.	TGTGCCACCAGTGGCCATAGCAATCAGCCCCAGCATTTT	CATSGHSNQPQHF
TRBJ2-2	.	TRBV5-1	.	TGCGCCAGCAGCTGGCCTTCGCGGACGAACACCGGGGAGCTGTTTTTT	CASSWPSRTNTGELFF
TRBJ2-2	TRBD1	TRBV28	.	TGTGCCAGCAGTTTATACCCCCACTACACAGGGGGGCCCGCGAACACCGGGGAGCTGTTTTTT	CASSLYPHYTGGPANTGELFF
TRBJ1-3	.	TRBV21-1	.	TGTGCCAGCAGCAGCCGGGACAGGCGGATCTCTGGAAACACCATATATTTT	CASSSRDRRISGNTIYF
TRBJ2-6	.	TRBV7-3	.	TGTGCCAGCAGCTTAGTGGCTGGGGCCAACGTCCTGACTTTC	CASSLVAGANVLTF
TRBJ2-1	.	TRBV9	.	TGTGCCAGCAGCAATTTCGGACCTGGGGTGGATGAGCAGTTCTTC	CASSNFGPGVDEQFF
TRBJ2-5	.	TRBV7-7	.	TGTGCTAGCAGCCTGGGGGGGGCTAGCGGCCCCCTGGAGACCCAGTACTTC	CASSLGGASGPLETQYF
TRBJ1-2	.	TRBV29-1	.	TGCAGCGTTGCCCAAGTTGGGGGCTCCTATGGCTACACCTTC	CSVAQVGGSYGYTF
TRBJ1-3	.	TRBV29-1	.	TGCAGCGTTGACGGTCAGTACTCTGGAAACACCATATATTTT	CSVDGQYSGNTIYF
TRBJ2-6	.	TRBV15	.	TGTGCCACCAGCAGAGGGGGGGCGTCTGGGGCCAACGTCCTGACTTTC	CATSRGGASGANVLTF
TRBJ2-2	.	TRBV9	.	TGTGCCAGCAGCGTAGTGGGGGGCGGGGCCCCGTTCGCGAACACCGGGGAGCTGTTTTTT	CASSVVGGGAPFANTGELFF
TRBJ2-2	.	TRBV30	.	TGTGCCTGGAGTGTACGGGGGGAGCTGTTTTTT	CAWSVRGELFF
TRBJ2-1	.	TRBV6-1	.	TGTGCCAGCAGTGCCTTAGATCCCAGGTCCTACAATGAGCAGTTCTTC	CASSALDPRSYNEQFF
TRBJ2-6	TRBD1	TRBV18	.	TGTGCCAGCTCAGGCTTCCGGGACAGGGGGGCCTCTGGGGCCAACGTCCTGACTTTC	CASSGFRDRGASGANVLTF
TRBJ1-5	.	TRBV28	.	TGTGCCAGCCTTGGCCGACTCAGCAATCAGCCCCAGCATTTT	CASLGRLSNQPQHF
TRBJ1-5	TRBD1	TRBV28	.	TGTGCCAGCACCCTAGGGAGGGGGCGCGTCAGTCAGCCCCAGCATTTT	CASTLGRGRVSQPQHF
TRBJ2-7	.	TRBV19	.	TGTGCCAGTAGTATCGGGATCCACTTC	CASSIGIHF
TRBJ2-1	.	TRBV5-1	.	TGCGCCAGCAGCTCGGACAGCTCCTACAATGAGCAGTTCTTC	CASSSDSSYNEQFF
TRBJ1-2	TRBD1	TRBV18	.	TGTGCCAGCTCGACCGGGACAGGGTCCTATGGCTACACCTTC	CASSTGTGSYGYTF
TRBJ1-5	.	TRBV4-3	.	TGCGCCAGCAGCCAAGAGGTTCGGCGGCACAATCAGCCCCAGCATTTT	CASSQEVRRHNQPQHF
TRBJ2-7	TRBD1	TRBV6-5	.	TGTGCCAGCAGTGGGGACAGGGCAACAACCTACGAGCAGTACTTC	CASSGDRATTYEQYF
TRBJ1-4	.	TRBV5-1	.	TGCGCCAGCAGAAAGGGGTCGGGGAATGAAAAACTGTTTTTT	CASRKGSGNEKLFF
TRBJ2-2	TRBD2	TRBV10-3	.	TGTGCCATCAGTGTGGGGGGACTAAAGAACGGGGAGCTGTTTTTT	CAISVGGLKNGELFF
TRBJ1-1	.	TRBV28	.	TGTGCCAGCAGTTTGAGGGGCCTACAGGGGAACACTGAAGCTTTCTTT	CASSLRGLQGNTEAFF
TRBJ2-7	TRBD2	TRBV6-1	.	TGTGCCAGCAGTGGAGCGGGAGGGAGCTCCTACGAGCAGTACTTC	CASSGAGGSSYEQYF
TRBJ2-7	.	TRBV6-5	few	TGTGCCAGCAGTTACTCGGGGGACCGAACCTACGAGCAGTACTTC	CASSYSGDRTYEQYF
TRBJ2-2	TRBD2	TRBV15	.	TGTGCCACCAGCAGGGGGACTAGCGGTAACACCGGGGAGCTGTTTTTT	CATSRGTSGNTGELFF
TRBJ2-3	TRBD2	TRBV5-6	.	TGTGCCAGCAGCTTGCTTGGGGGAGGGAACACAGATACGCAGTATTTT	CASSLLGGGNTDTQYF
TRBJ2-5	.	TRBV27	.	TGTGCCAGCAGTCTCAACCGGTACCAAGAGACCCAGTACTTC	CASSLNRYQETQYF
TRBJ2-4	.	TRBV29-1	.	TGCAGCGTCCGGACCGTAGCCAAAAACATTCAGTACTTC	CSVRTVAKNIQYF
TRBJ1-3	.	TRBV18	.	TGTGCCAGCTCAAGGCAGGACTCTGGAAACACCATATATTTT	CASSRQDSGNTIYF
TRBJ1-2	TRBD1	TRBV19	.	TGTGCCAGTGACAGGGGTAACTATGGCTACACCTTC	CASDRGNYGYTF
TRBJ1-2	TRBD1	TRBV23-1	.	TGCGCCAGCAGTCAATCGCTTTCCGGGACAGGGGCTGTTGGCTACACCTTC	CASSQSLSGTGAVGYTF
TRBJ1-3	TRBD1	TRBV9	.	TGTGCCAGCAGCGCCACGAACAAATGGGGGACAGGGGCTGGAAACACCATATATTTT	CASSATNKWGTGAGNTIYF
TRBJ1-3	.	TRBV7-2	.	TGTGCCAGCAGCTTAACAGGGCCGGGTTTGGGGAACACCATATATTTT	CASSLTGPGLGNTIYF
TRBJ1-1	.	TRBV14	once	TGTGCCAGCAGCCAAGGGATTGGCAAGTTGTCTGAAGCTTTCTTT	CASSQGIGKLSEAFF
TRBJ1-2	.	TRBV7-2	once	TGTGCCAGCAGCGTGACAGGAGACGTACCCTATGGCTACACCTTC	CASSVTGDVPYGYTF
TRBJ2-2	TRBD1	TRBV5-6	.	TGTGCCAGCAGCTCGGACAGGGGGCTGGGCACCGGGGAGCTGTTTTTT	CASSSDRGLGTGELFF
TRBJ2-1	TRBD2	TRBV5-6	.	TGTGCCAGCAGCCCGGACAGACTAGCGGCCTACAATGAGCAGTTCTTC	CASSPDRLAAYNEQFF
TRBJ1-3	.	TRBV19	once	TGTGCCAGTTACGACCGGGACGGGGACACCATATATTTT	CASYDRDGDTIYF
TRBJ2-7	TRBD1	TRBV6-1	.	TGTGCCAGCAGCTACCCGACAGGGAACGAGCAGTACTTC	CASSYPTGNEQYF
TRBJ1-4	.	TRBV4-1	.	TGCGCCAGCAGCCAAGAAAAGATCGGCACTAATGAAAAACTGTTTTTT	CASSQEKIGTNEKLFF
TRBJ2-1	TRBD1	TRBV5-4	.	TGTGCCAGCAGCACCCGACAGGGCTACAATGAGCAGTTCTTC	CASSTRQGYNEQFF
TRBJ2-7	TRBD1	TRBV5-6	.	TGTGCCAGCAGCTCCGGGACAGGGGCCTACGAGCAGTACTTC	CASSSGTGAYEQYF
TRBJ2-1	TRBD1	TRBV5-5	.	TGTGCCAGCAGCTTGGCGGGGACAGGGGGCTTCAGCTCCTACAATGAGCAGTTCTTC	CASSLAGTGGFSSYNEQFF
TRBJ2-3	.	TRBV10-1	.	TGCGCCAGCAGACCGGACAGCCGAGATACGCAGTATTTT	CASRPDSRDTQYF
TRBJ2-5	TRBD2	TRBV28	.	TGTGCCAGCAGTTTACATGCTAGCGGGCGAGAGACCCAGTACTTC	CASSLHASGRETQYF
TRBJ2-6	.	TRBV4-3	.	TGCGCCAGCAGCCAAGACTTTACAGGGTCCGGGGCCAACGTCCTGACTTTC	CASSQDFTGSGANVLTF